This TCR beta chain was captured by sequencing in a study of molecular identifiers for immune sequencing clone quantification. This clonotype was picked up a small number of times. A CD8+CD4-CCR7+CD45RA+ gate was used to sort naive CD8 T cells. TCRdb re-analysed the PCR reads in MiXCR, keeping a single row per CDR3 protein. Among a few hundred thousand distinct CDR3 sequences listed, under 30% were seen once. The sample was naive CD8+ T cells from blood, with Jurkat cell RNA spiked in. This sample's subset: FACS-sorted CD8+CD4-CCR7+CD45RA+ naive T cells. The TCR originated in a human donor in good health. Some libraries in this study had Jurkat cell RNA spiked in.

This CDR3 is CASSQDLRLADTQYF. The CDR3 DNA reads TGTGCCAGCAGCCAAGATCTAAGACTAGCAGATACGCAGTATTTT. The chain links TRBV3-1 to TRBJ2-3; a weak D match, TRBD2 (6 bases). The germline V gene has CDR1 LGHDT and CDR2 YNNKEL (reference sequence). The CDR3 is 15 residues long. Trimming removed 0 bases from V and 4 bases from J, with 11 bases in between.